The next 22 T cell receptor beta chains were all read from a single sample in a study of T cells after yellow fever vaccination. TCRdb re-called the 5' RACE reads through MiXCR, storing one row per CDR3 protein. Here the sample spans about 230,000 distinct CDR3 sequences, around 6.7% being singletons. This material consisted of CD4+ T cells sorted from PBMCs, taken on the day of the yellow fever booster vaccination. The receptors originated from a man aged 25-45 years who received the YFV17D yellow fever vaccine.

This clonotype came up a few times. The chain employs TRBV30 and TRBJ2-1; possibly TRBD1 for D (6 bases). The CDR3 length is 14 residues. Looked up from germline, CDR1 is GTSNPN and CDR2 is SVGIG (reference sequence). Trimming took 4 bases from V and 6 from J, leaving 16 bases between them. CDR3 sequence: CAWIRTGTSNEQFF. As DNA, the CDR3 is TGTGCCTGGATACGAACAGGGACGTCCAATGAGCAGTTCTTC.

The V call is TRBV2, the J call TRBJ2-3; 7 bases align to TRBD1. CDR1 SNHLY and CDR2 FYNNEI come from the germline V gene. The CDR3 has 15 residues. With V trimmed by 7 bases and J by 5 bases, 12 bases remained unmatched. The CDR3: CASTLGQIGGDTQYF. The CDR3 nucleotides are TGTGCCAGCACCTTGGGACAGATAGGAGGAGATACGCAGTATTTT.

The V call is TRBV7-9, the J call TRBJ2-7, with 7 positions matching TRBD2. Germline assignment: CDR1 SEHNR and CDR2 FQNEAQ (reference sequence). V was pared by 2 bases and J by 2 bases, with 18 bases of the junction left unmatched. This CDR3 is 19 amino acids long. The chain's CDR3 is CASSLWGGRQGGRTYEQYF. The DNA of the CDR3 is TGTGCCAGCAGCTTATGGGGGGGGAGGCAAGGCGGGAGAACCTACGAGCAGTACTTC.

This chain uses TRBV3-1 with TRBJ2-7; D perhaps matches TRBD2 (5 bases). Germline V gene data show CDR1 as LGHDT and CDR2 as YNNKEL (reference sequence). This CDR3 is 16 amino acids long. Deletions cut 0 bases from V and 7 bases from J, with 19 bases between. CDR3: CASSQESGLALEEQYF. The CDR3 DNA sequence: TGTGCCAGCAGCCAAGAATCGGGCCTAGCTTTGGAGGAGCAGTACTTC.

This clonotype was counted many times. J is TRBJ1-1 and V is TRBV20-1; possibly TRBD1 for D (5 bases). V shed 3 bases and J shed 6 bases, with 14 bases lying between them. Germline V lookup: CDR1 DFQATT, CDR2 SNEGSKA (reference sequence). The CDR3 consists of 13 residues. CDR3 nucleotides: TGCAGTGCTAGGGGGACGGTGGTCCCTGAAGCTTTCTTT. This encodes CSARGTVVPEAFF.

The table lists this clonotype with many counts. The CDR3, as DNA: TGTGCCAGCAGCTTAGTTGGAAAACAAGAGACCCAGTACTTC. Translating it yields CASSLVGKQETQYF. The chain links TRBV7-7 to TRBJ2-5; D gene ambiguous. Deletions cut 1 base from V and 2 bases from J, with 8 bases between. Germline CDR1 SSHAT, CDR2 FNYEAQ (reference sequence). The CDR3 has 14 amino acids.

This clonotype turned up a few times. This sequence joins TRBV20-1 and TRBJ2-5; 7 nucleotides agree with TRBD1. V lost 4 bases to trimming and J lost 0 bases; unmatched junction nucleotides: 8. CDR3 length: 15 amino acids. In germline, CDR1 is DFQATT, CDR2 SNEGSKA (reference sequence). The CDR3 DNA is TGCAGTGCTAAAACAGGGGCCCCAAACCAAGAGACCCAGTACTTC. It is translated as CSAKTGAPNQETQYF.

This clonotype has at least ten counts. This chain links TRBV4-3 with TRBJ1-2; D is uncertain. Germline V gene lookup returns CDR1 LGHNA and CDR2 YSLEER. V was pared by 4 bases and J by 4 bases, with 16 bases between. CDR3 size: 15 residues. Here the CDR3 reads CASSPSMIESYGYTF. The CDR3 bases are TGCGCCAGCAGCCCTTCGATGATCGAATCCTATGGCTACACCTTC.

The CDR3 reads CASSLRGQYGYTF. CDR3 DNA: TGTGCCAGCAGCTTACGGGGACAGTATGGCTACACCTTC. The chain combines TRBV11-2 with TRBJ1-2, with 7 bases matching TRBD1. CDR3 length: 13 amino acids. With V trimmed by 2 bases and J by 5 bases, 2 bases remained unmatched. From germline, CDR1 is SGHAT and CDR2 FQNNGV.

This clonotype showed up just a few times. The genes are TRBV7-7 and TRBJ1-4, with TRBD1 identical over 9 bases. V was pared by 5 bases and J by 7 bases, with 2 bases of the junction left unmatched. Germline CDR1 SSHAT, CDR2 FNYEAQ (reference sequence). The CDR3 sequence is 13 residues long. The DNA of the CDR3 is TGTGCCAGCAGCAAGGGACAGGGTGAAAAACTGTTTTTT. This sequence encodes CASSKGQGEKLFF.

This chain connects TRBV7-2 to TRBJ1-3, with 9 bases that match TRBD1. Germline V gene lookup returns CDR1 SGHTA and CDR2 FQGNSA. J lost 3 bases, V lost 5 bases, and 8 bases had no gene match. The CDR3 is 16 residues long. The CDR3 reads CASSQNTGGYGNTIYF. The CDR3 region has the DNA TGTGCCAGCAGCCAAAATACAGGGGGCTATGGAAACACCATATATTTT.

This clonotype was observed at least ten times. The DNA of the CDR3 is TGTGCCAGCAAGAGAGGTCTGTTGTACAATGAGCAGTTCTTC. Translating gives CASKRGLLYNEQFF. The V call is TRBV6-2 or TRBV6-3, the J call TRBJ2-1; D not certain. V shed 7 bases and J shed 4 bases, with 14 bases lying between them. The CDR3 runs to 14 residues. The germline V gene encodes CDR1 MNHEY and CDR2 SVGEGT.

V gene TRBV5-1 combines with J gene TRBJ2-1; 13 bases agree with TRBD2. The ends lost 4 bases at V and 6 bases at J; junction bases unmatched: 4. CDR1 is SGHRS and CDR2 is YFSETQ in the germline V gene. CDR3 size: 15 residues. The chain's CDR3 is CASSLRTSGSNEQFF. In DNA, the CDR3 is TGCGCCAGCAGCCTTCGGACTAGCGGGAGCAATGAGCAGTTCTTC.

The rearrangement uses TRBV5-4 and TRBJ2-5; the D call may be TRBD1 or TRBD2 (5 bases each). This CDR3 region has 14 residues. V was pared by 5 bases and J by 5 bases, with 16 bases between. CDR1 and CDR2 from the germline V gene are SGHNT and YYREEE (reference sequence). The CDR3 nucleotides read TGTGCCAGCAGTTGGGTTCGTGAGGGGGAGACCCAGTACTTC. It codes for CASSWVREGETQYF.

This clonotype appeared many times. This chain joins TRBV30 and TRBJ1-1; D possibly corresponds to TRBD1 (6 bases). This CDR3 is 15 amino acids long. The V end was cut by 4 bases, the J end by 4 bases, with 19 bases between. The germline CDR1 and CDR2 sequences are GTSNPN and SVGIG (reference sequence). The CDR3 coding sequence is TGTGCCTGGACGCTCGGCGAACAGGGTGTCACTGAAGCTTTCTTT. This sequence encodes CAWTLGEQGVTEAFF.

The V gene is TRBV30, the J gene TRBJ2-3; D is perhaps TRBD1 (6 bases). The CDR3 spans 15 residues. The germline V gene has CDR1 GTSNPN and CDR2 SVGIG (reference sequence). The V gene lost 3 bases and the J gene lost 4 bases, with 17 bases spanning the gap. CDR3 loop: CAWRMQGGYADTQYF. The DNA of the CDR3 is TGTGCCTGGAGAATGCAAGGGGGATACGCAGATACGCAGTATTTT.

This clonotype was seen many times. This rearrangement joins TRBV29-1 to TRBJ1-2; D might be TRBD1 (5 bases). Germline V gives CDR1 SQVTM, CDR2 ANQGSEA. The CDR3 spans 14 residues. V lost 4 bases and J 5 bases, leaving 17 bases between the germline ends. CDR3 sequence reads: CSVGSRSTEYGYTF. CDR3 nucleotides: TGCAGCGTTGGGAGCCGGTCGACAGAGTATGGCTACACCTTC.

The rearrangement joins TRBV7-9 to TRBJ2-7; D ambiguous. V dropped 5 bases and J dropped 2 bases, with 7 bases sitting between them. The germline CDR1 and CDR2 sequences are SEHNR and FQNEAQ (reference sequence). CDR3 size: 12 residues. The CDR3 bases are TGTGCCAGCAGCCTAGAGGCCTACGAGCAGTACTTC. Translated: CASSLEAYEQYF.

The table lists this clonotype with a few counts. The CDR3 DNA is TGTGCCAGCAGCTTGACTAGCGACTACGAGCAGTACTTC. Amino acids: CASSLTSDYEQYF. The J gene is TRBJ2-7, the V gene TRBV5-4, with 7 bases matching TRBD2. The CDR3 runs 13 residues. Trimming removed 1 base from V and 3 bases from J; junction bases left unmatched: 1. Germline V gives CDR1 SGHNT, CDR2 YYREEE (reference sequence).

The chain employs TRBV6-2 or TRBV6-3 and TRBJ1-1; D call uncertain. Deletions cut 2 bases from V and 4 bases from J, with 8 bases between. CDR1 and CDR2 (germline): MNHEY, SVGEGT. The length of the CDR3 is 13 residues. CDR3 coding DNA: TGTGCCAGCAGTTACGGGATGTTCACTGAAGCTTTCTTT. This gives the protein CASSYGMFTEAFF.

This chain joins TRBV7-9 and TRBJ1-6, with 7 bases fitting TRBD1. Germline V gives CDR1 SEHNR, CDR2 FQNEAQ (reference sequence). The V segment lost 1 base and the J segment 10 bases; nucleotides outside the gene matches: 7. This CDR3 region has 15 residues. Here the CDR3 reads CASSLEGGIGSPLHF. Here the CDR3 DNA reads TGTGCCAGCAGCTTAGAAGGGGGCATTGGATCACCCCTCCACTTT.

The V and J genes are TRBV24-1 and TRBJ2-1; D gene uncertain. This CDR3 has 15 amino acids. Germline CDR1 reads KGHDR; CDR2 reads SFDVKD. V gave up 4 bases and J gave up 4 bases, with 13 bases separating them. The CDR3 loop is CATSDPAQHYNEQFF. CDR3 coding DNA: TGTGCCACCAGTGACCCAGCCCAGCATTACAATGAGCAGTTCTTC.